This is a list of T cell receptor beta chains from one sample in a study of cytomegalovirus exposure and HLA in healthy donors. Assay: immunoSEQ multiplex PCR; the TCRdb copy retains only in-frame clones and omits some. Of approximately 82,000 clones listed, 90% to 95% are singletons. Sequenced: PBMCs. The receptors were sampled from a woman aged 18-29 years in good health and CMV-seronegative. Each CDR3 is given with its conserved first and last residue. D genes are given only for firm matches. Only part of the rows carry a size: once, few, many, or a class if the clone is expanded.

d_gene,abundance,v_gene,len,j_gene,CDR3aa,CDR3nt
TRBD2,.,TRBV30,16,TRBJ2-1,CAWSVLGALAGDEQFF,TGTGCCTGGAGTGTACTCGGGGCTCTAGCGGGAGATGAGCAGTTCTTC
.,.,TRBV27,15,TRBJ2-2,CASSLLPRVTGELFF,TGTGCCAGCAGTTTACTGCCCCGCGTTACCGGGGAGCTGTTTTTT
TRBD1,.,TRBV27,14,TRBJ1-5,CASSGGQGNQPQHF,TGTGCCAGCAGTGGGGGACAGGGAAATCAGCCCCAGCATTTT
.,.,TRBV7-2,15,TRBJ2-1,CASSLAGQGLNEQFF,TGTGCCAGCAGCCTAGCGGGACAGGGGCTCAATGAGCAGTTCTTC
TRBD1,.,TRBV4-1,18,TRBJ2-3,CASSQDVYYGQGADTQYF,TGCGCCAGCAGCCAAGACGTCTACTACGGACAGGGAGCAGATACGCAGTATTTT
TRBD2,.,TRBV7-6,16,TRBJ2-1,CASSRGGLAGANEQFF,TGTGCCAGCAGCCGGGGGGGACTAGCGGGAGCCAATGAGCAGTTCTTC
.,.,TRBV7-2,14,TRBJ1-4,CASSESGLNEKLFF,TGTGCCAGCAGCGAATCGGGACTTAATGAAAAACTGTTTTTT
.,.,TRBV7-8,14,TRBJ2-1,CASPGSQTENLQFF,TGTGCCAGTCCCGGGAGCCAAACCGAAAATCTCCAGTTCTTC
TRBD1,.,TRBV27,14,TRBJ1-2,CASSTRQGNYGYTF,TGTGCCAGCAGTACCAGACAGGGGAACTATGGCTACACCTTC
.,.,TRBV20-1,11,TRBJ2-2,CSAKPAGELFF,TGCAGTGCAAAGCCGGCCGGGGAGCTGTTTTTT
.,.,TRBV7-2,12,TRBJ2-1,CASSRSYNEQFF,TGTGCCAGCAGCCGCTCCTACAATGAGCAGTTCTTC
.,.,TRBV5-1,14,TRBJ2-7,CASSLQPSSYEQYF,TGCGCCAGCAGCTTGCAACCGAGCTCCTACGAGCAGTACTTC
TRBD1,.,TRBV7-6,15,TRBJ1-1,CASSPGQGTGTEAFF,TGTGCCAGCAGCCCAGGACAGGGAACGGGTACTGAAGCTTTCTTT
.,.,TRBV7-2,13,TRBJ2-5,CASRLLAPETQYF,TGTGCCAGCAGACTCCTAGCTCCGGAGACCCAGTACTTC
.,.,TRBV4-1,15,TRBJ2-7,CASRAGGTSPYEQYF,TGCGCCAGCAGGGCGGGCGGGACGAGTCCCTACGAGCAGTACTTC
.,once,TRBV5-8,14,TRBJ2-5,CASSHRVGGETQYF,TGTGCCAGCAGCCACAGGGTCGGCGGAGAGACCCAGTACTTC
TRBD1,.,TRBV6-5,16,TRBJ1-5,CASSYGQGNSNQPQHF,TGTGCCAGCAGTTACGGACAGGGTAATAGCAATCAGCCCCAGCATTTT
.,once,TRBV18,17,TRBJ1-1,CASSPAGTDRSNTEAFF,TGTGCCAGCTCACCAGCGGGTACCGACAGGTCGAACACTGAAGCTTTCTTT
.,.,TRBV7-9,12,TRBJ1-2,CASRHDRNGYTF,TGTGCCAGCAGACACGACAGAAATGGCTACACCTTC
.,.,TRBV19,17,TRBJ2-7,CASSISSRDTFTYEQYF,TGTGCCAGTAGTATAAGTAGCCGGGACACTTTTACCTACGAGCAGTACTTC
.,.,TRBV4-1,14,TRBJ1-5,CASSQDLGGQPQHF,TGCGCCAGCAGCCAAGATCTAGGGGGTCAGCCCCAGCATTTT
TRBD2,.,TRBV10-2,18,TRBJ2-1,CASSGTSGSSRSYNEQFF,TGCGCCAGCAGCGGGACTAGCGGGAGTTCGAGGTCCTACAATGAGCAGTTCTTC
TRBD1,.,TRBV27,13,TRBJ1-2,CASSMDRVRGYTF,TGTGCCAGCAGCATGGACAGGGTGCGTGGCTACACCTTC
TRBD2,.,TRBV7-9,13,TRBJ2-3,CATSGRGGDTQYF,TGTGCCACTAGCGGGAGAGGCGGAGATACGCAGTATTTT
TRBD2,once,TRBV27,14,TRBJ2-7,CASSRLAASREQYF,TGTGCCAGCAGTCGACTAGCAGCGTCTCGCGAGCAGTACTTC
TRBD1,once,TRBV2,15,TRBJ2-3,CASRADRASTDTQYF,TGTGCCAGCAGGGCGGACAGGGCTAGCACAGATACGCAGTATTTT
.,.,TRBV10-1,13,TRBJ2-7,CASSENRAYEQYF,TGCGCCAGCAGTGAGAACAGGGCCTACGAGCAGTACTTC